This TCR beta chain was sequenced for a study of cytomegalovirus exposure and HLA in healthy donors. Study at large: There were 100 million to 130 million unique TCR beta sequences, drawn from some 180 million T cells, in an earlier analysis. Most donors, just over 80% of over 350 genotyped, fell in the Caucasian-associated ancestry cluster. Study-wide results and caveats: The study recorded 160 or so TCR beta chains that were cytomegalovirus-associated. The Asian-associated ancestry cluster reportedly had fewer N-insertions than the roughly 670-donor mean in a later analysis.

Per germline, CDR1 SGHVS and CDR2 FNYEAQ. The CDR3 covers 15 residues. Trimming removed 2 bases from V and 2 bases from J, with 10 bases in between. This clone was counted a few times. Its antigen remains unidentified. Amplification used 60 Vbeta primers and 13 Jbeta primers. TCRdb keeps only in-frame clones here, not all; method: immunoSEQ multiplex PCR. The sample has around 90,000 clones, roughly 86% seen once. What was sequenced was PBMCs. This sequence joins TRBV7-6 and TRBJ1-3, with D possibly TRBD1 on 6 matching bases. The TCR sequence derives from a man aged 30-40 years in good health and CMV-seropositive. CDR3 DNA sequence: TGTGCCAGCAGCTTAAACCGGGACACTGGAAACACCATATATTTT. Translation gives CASSLNRDTGNTIYF.